The clone carrying this T cell receptor (beta chain) was detected only a few times. Its specificity is unknown. CD25-based Treg depletion was applied to purified naive CD4+ T cells. The length of the CDR3 is 15 residues. Trimming shortened V by 3 bases and J by 3 bases, and 17 bases separated the two germline ends. CDR1 is DFQATT, CDR2 SNEGSKA, per germline (reference sequence). Study-wide findings and caveats: Greatest tumor Treg TCR overlap was with tumor naive CD4+ cells.

MiXCR was run by TCRdb on the 5' RACE reads, yielding one entry per CDR3 protein. The table has nearly 55,000 distinct CDR3 sequences, over 15% seen once; the top ten hold approximately 2.3%. The origin of this receptor is a female donor with breast cancer. The sample was naive CD4+ T cells sorted from blood. Subset meaning: naive CD4+ T cells, CD4+CD45RA+CD25-. V gene TRBV20-1 combines with J gene TRBJ2-5; tentative D call: TRBD1 (5 bases). This chain's CDR3 is CSASFPKQGEETQYF. The CDR3 nucleotides read TGCAGTGCTAGTTTCCCAAAGCAGGGCGAAGAGACCCAGTACTTC.